One sample yielded the 11 T cell receptor beta chains listed below, sequenced in a study of response to subunit inactivated influenza vaccine. TCRdb reanalysed the RT-PCR reads using MiXCR and keeps one entry per CDR3 protein. Of 700,000 to 800,000 distinct CDR3 sequences listed, about 18% are singletons. This material consisted of PBMCs from blood, taken around 5 days after vaccination. The receptors derive from a man aged 50 or older who received an inactivated influenza vaccine.

DNA of the CDR3: TGTGCCAGCTCACGGAATATCGGGACAGGGAGTTCCTACGAGCAGTACTTC. It encodes CASSRNIGTGSSYEQYF. The chain is built from TRBV18 and TRBJ2-7; the match to TRBD1 covers 9 bases. Trimming cost V 4 bases and J 1 base; bases outside gene matches: 11. CDR1 is KGHSH and CDR2 is LQKENI in the germline V gene. The CDR3 consists of 17 residues.

The J gene is TRBJ1-4, the V gene TRBV5-1; D might be TRBD1 (6 bases). The CDR3 covers 15 residues. Trimming took 0 bases from V and 5 from J, leaving 11 bases between them. Looked up from germline, CDR1 is SGHRS and CDR2 is YFSETQ. The CDR3 nucleotides read TGCGCCAGCAGCTTGGGAGACCAGGGGAATGAAAAACTGTTTTTT. This gives the protein CASSLGDQGNEKLFF.

This clonotype was observed a few times. At one boundary the junction diverges from the germline segment, which might be a read error. The chain is built from TRBV2 and TRBJ2-4, with D possibly being TRBD1 or TRBD2 (5 bases each). CDR3 length: 12 amino acids. Germline CDR1 reads SNHLY; CDR2 reads FYNNEI. This CDR3 reads CASSDSLGAQHF. Written as DNA, the CDR3 is TGTGCCAGCAGTGACTCGCTCGGGGCCCAGCACTTC.

The V gene is TRBV4-1, the J gene TRBJ1-2; D not resolved. V dropped 3 bases and J dropped 4 bases, with 15 bases sitting between them. CDR3 length: 15 amino acids. CDR1 MGHRA and CDR2 YSYEKL come from the germline V gene. CDR3 DNA: TGCGCCAGCAGCCAGTGGTCTGGGGTCTCCTATGGCTACACCTTC. Protein sequence: CASSQWSGVSYGYTF.

The rearrangement links TRBV7-6 to TRBJ2-1; 11 nucleotides align to TRBD2. Trimming removed 2 bases from V and 2 bases from J; junction bases left unmatched: 5. The length of the CDR3 is 17 residues. The V gene's germline CDR1 is SGHVS and CDR2 FNYEAQ. The chain's CDR3 is CASSLKLAGATYNEQFF. In DNA form, the CDR3 reads TGTGCCAGCAGCTTAAAACTAGCGGGGGCGACCTACAATGAGCAGTTCTTC.

The rearrangement uses TRBV4-2 and TRBJ2-5, with 7 nucleotides matching TRBD2. Germline V gene data show CDR1 as LGHNA and CDR2 as YNFKEQ. V lost 2 bases, J lost 4 bases, and 7 bases stayed unmatched. The CDR3 contains 15 residues. The CDR3 region has the DNA TGTGCCAGCAGCCAAACCTCTTCTAGCGGAGAGACCCAGTACTTC. Protein: CASSQTSSSGETQYF.

This clonotype was seen many times. The chain carries TRBV4-3 and TRBJ2-2, with D hard to call. This CDR3 is 17 amino acids long. V lost 3 bases to trimming and J lost 2 bases, with 16 bases between them. Germline V gene data show CDR1 as LGHNA and CDR2 as YSLEER. CDR3 bases: TGCGCCAGCAGCCACTTAGACCTTTTTGAAAACACCGGGGAGCTGTTTTTT. Protein product: CASSHLDLFENTGELFF.

This clonotype was found many times. J is TRBJ2-1 and V is TRBV24-1; 14 positions match TRBD2. The J segment lost 4 bases and the V segment lost 3 bases, leaving 13 bases of the junction unmatched. The CDR3 extends over 20 amino acids. Germline lookup yields CDR1 KGHDR and CDR2 SFDVKD. The CDR3 region has the DNA TGTGCCACCAGTGATACCGGACTAGCGGGAGGACCTTGGGAATACAATGAGCAGTTCTTC. It codes for CATSDTGLAGGPWEYNEQFF.

V gene TRBV7-9 combines with J gene TRBJ2-2; the match to TRBD1 covers 11 bases. The junction had 8 bases not matched to a gene; V was cut back by 3 bases and J by 5 bases. CDR3 length: 17 amino acids. Germline V gene data show CDR1 as SEHNR and CDR2 as FQNEAQ (reference sequence). The CDR3 nucleotides are TGTGCCAGCAGCTTTACCGGGACAGGGGGAATAACCGGGGAGCTGTTTTTT. Its translation is CASSFTGTGGITGELFF.

The table lists this clonotype with many counts. This chain links TRBV11-2 with TRBJ2-2; D remains unclear. The CDR3 consists of 15 residues. CDR1 is SGHAT and CDR2 is FQNNGV in the germline V gene. Between the trimmed V and J ends, which lost 2 bases and 2 bases, there was a span of 9 bases. The CDR3 region is CASSLRTRNTGELFF. The CDR3 nucleotides read TGTGCCAGCAGCTTACGCACCAGAAACACCGGGGAGCTGTTTTTT.

The chain recombines TRBV4-1 with TRBJ2-1; possibly TRBD1 for D (6 bases). CDR3 length equals 15 residues. V lost 0 bases and J 4 bases, leaving 10 bases between the germline ends. CDR1 and CDR2 from the germline V gene are MGHRA and YSYEKL. The CDR3 here is CASSQEQGAYNEQFF. The CDR3 nucleotides are TGCGCCAGCAGCCAAGAACAGGGAGCGTACAATGAGCAGTTCTTC.